Presented here are 11 T cell receptor beta chains from one specimen sequenced in a study of cytomegalovirus exposure and HLA in healthy donors. Use of 60 Vbeta and 13 Jbeta primers characterized the PCR. Repertoires were generated with immunoSEQ multiplex PCR, while TCRdb's copy carries only in-frame clones and drops some. The sample shows approximately 150,000 clones, over 60% of them seen only once. The sequenced sample consisted of PBMCs. These receptors came from a male donor in good health and CMV-seronegative.

V usage is TRBV19 and J usage is TRBJ1-5; D unclear. The germline CDR1 and CDR2 sequences are LNHDA and SQIVND (reference sequence). The V end lost 3 bases, the J end lost 4 bases, and 16 bases lay between the germline ends. The CDR3 runs to 16 residues. The CDR3 nucleotides read TGTGCCAGTAGTATTCCTCGGACTGTGGGGAATCAGCCCCAGCATTTT. Translated: CASSIPRTVGNQPQHF.

The rearrangement uses TRBV5-5 and TRBJ1-1; 7 nucleotides align to TRBD1. After removal of 1 base from V and 5 bases from J, the junction contained 17 bases not matched to a gene. Germline values: CDR1 SGHKS, CDR2 YYEKEE (reference sequence). The CDR3 spans 18 residues. The CDR3 sequence: CASSLRLGTQGLRTEAFF. The CDR3 nucleotides read TGTGCCAGCAGCTTGAGGTTAGGAACACAGGGGCTAAGGACTGAAGCTTTCTTT.

J is TRBJ2-7 and V is TRBV2; D perhaps matches TRBD2 (7 bases). V was cut by 2 bases and J by 5 bases, with 13 bases left in between. The germline V gene has CDR1 SNHLY and CDR2 FYNNEI. The CDR3 contains 14 residues. The DNA of the CDR3 is TGTGCCAGCAGTGAATGGCGGGGGCAGGACGAGCAGTACTTC. Translating gives CASSEWRGQDEQYF.

DNA for the CDR3: TGCAGCGTTGAGGGACTAGCGGGAGGGTCTGGAGATACGCAGTATTTT. Translation gives CSVEGLAGGSGDTQYF. The rearrangement joins TRBV29-1 to TRBJ2-3; 16 bases agree with TRBD2. CDR1 is SQVTM and CDR2 is ANQGSEA in the germline V gene. The CDR3 extends over 16 amino acids. V was pared by 3 bases and J by 5 bases, with 5 bases of the junction left unmatched.

The chain links TRBV28 to TRBJ1-5, with 7 bases fitting TRBD1. The CDR3 length is 13 residues. Trimming took 4 bases from V and 7 from J; bases not matched to a gene: 4. CDR1 is MDHEN, CDR2 SYDVKM, per germline. In DNA form, the CDR3 reads TGTGCCAGCAGTTCTCGACAGGGCCAGCCCCAGCATTTT. Amino acids: CASSSRQGQPQHF.

The rearrangement uses TRBV28 and TRBJ2-4; TRBD1 aligns across 11 bases. Trimming took 2 bases from V and 6 from J; bases not matched to a gene: 3. The CDR3 spans 15 residues. Germline V gives CDR1 MDHEN, CDR2 SYDVKM. Here the CDR3 reads CASSLRGQGVNIQYF. The CDR3 nucleotides read TGTGCCAGCAGTTTAAGGGGACAGGGGGTAAACATTCAGTACTTC.

This chain links TRBV11-2 with TRBJ2-7; 8 bases align to TRBD1. With 1 base clipped from V and 4 bases from J, the junction kept 3 bases outside the gene matches. This CDR3 has 14 residues. Germline assignment: CDR1 SGHAT and CDR2 FQNNGV. CDR3 DNA sequence: TGTGCCAGCAGCTTAGGGACAGGGACGTACGAGCAGTACTTC. Its protein is CASSLGTGTYEQYF.

This clone showed up just once. The chain employs TRBV9 and TRBJ1-1; D is unclear. CDR3 length: 13 residues. Trimming stripped 2 bases from V and 2 bases from J, with 7 bases between. Germline CDR1 SGDLS, CDR2 YYNGEE. The CDR3 nucleotides read TGTGCCAGCAGCGTGGGCAGAAACACTGAAGCTTTCTTT. Translated, it gives CASSVGRNTEAFF.

This chain links TRBV28 with TRBJ2-1, with 9 bases lining up with TRBD2. The germline V gene has CDR1 MDHEN and CDR2 SYDVKM. V lost 7 bases and J lost 9; bases outside the gene matches: 16. This CDR3 spans 16 amino acids. CDR3 nucleotide sequence: TGTGCCAGCACCACTCCGGGACTAGCTTTGTGGAGTGAGCAGTTCTTC. This translates into CASTTPGLALWSEQFF.

The chain has TRBV7-2 and TRBJ1-1; TRBD1 agrees at 7 bases. The CDR3 covers 16 residues. The ends lost 5 bases at V and 0 bases at J; junction bases unmatched: 9. Germline V gene lookup returns CDR1 SGHTA and CDR2 FQGNSA. The chain's CDR3 is CASSAPMTGLNTEAFF. The CDR3 nucleotides are TGTGCCAGCAGCGCCCCCATGACAGGGCTGAACACTGAAGCTTTCTTT. Variable domain in full (rest from reference TRBV7-2 and TRBJ1-1): GAGVSQSPSNKVTEKGKDVELRCDPISGHTALYWYRQSLGQGLEFLIYFQGNSAPDKSGLPSDRFSAERTGGSVSTLTIQRTQQEDSAVYLCASSAPMTGLNTEAFFGQGTRLTVV.

The V and J genes are TRBV5-4 and TRBJ2-2; unclear D gene. Trimming shortened V by 2 bases and J by 0 bases, and 11 bases separated the two germline ends. CDR1 is SGHNT and CDR2 is YYREEE in the germline V gene (reference sequence). The CDR3 has 16 amino acids. The CDR3 sequence: CASSLPDKANTGELFF. The CDR3 coding sequence is TGTGCCAGCAGCTTACCCGACAAGGCGAACACCGGGGAGCTGTTTTTT.